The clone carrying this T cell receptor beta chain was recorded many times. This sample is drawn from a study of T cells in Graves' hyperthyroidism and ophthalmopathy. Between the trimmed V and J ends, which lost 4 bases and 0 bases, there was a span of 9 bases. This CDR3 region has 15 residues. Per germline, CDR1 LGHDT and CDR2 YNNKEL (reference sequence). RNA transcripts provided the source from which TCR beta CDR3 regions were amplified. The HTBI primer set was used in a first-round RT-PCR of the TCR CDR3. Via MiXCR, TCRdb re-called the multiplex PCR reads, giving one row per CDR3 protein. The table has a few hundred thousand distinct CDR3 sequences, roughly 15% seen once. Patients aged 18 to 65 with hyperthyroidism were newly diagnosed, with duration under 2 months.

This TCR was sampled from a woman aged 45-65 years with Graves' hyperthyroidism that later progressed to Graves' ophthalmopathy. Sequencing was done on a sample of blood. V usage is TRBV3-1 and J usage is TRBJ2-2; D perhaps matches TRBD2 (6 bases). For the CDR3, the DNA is TGTGCCAGCAGCCCTCGGGACTCGAACACCGGGGAGCTGTTTTTT. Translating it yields CASSPRDSNTGELFF. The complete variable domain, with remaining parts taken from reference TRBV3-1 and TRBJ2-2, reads DTAVSQTPKYLVTQMGNDKSIKCEQNLGHDTMYWYKQDSKKFLKIMFSYNNKELIINETVPNRFSPKSPDKAHLNLHINSLELGDSAVYFCASSPRDSNTGELFFGEGSRLTVL.